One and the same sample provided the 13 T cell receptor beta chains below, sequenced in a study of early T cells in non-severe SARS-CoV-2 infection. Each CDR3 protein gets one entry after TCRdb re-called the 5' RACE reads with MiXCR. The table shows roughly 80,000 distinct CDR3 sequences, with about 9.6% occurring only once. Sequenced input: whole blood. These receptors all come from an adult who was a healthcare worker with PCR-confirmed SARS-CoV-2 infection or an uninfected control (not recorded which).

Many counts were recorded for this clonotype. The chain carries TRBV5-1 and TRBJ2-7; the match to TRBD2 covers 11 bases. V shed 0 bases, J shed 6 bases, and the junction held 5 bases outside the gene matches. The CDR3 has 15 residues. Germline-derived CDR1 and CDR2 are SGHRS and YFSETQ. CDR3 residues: CASSLELAGVTEQYF. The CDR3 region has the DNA TGCGCCAGCAGCTTGGAACTAGCGGGAGTTACCGAGCAGTACTTC.

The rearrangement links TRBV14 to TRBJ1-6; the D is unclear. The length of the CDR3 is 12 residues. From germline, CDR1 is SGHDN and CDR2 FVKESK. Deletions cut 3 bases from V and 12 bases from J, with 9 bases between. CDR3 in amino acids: CASSHPRGPLHF. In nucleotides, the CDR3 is TGTGCCAGCAGCCACCCCCGGGGACCCCTCCACTTT.

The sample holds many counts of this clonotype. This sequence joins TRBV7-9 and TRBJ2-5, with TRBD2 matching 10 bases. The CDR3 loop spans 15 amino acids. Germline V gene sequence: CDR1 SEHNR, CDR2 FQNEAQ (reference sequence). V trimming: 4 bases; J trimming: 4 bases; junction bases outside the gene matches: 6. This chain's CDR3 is CASSSLAGARETQYF. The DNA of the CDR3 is TGTGCCAGCAGCTCTCTAGCGGGAGCGAGAGAGACCCAGTACTTC.

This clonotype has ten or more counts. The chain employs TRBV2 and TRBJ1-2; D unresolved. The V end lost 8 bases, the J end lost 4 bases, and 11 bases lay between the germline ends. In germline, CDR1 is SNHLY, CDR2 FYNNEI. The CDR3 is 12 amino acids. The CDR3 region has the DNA TGTGCCAGCCCAGACGGAACCTATGGCTACACCTTC. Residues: CASPDGTYGYTF.

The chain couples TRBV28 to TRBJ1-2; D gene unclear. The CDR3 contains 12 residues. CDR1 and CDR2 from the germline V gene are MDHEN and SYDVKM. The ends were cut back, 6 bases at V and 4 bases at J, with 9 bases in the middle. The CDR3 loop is CASRRTPYGYTF. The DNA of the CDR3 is TGTGCCAGCAGACGGACTCCCTATGGCTACACCTTC.

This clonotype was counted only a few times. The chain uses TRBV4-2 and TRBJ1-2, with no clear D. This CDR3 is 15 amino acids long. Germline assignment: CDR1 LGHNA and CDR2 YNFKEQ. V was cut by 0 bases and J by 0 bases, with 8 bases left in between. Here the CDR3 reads CASSQDLGANYGYTF. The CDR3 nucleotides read TGTGCCAGCAGCCAAGATCTGGGAGCTAACTATGGCTACACCTTC.

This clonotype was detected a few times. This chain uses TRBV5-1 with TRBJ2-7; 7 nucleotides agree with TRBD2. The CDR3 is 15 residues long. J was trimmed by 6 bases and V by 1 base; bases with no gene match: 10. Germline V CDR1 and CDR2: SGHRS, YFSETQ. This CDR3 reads CASSLMGTITLEQYF. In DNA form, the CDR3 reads TGCGCCAGCAGCTTGATGGGGACTATTACCCTCGAGCAGTACTTC.

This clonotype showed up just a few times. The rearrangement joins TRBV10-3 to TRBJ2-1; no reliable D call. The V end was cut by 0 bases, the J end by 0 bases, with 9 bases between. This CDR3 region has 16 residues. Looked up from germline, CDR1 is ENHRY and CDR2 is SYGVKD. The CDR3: CAISESSRSSYNEQFF. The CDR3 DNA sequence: TGTGCCATCAGTGAGTCGTCCAGAAGCTCCTACAATGAGCAGTTCTTC.

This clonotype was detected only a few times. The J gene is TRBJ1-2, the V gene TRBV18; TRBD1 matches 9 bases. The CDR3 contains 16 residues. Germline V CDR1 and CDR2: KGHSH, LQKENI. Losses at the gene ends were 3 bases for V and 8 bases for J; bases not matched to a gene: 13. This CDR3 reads CASSPATLDRGGGYTF. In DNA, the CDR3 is TGTGCCAGCTCACCCGCGACATTGGACAGGGGAGGCGGCTACACCTTC.

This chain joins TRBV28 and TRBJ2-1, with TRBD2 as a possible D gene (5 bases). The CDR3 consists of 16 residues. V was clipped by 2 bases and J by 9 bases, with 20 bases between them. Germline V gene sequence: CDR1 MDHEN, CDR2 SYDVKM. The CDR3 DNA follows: TGTGCCAGCAGTTTAATTGGGTTTGAGGGAAACGGTGAGCAGTTCTTC. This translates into CASSLIGFEGNGEQFF. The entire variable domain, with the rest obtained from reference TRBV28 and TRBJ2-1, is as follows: DVKVTQSSRYLVKRTGEKVFLECVQDMDHENMFWYRQDPGLGLRLIYFSYDVKMKEKGDIPEGYSVSREKKERFSLILESASTNQTSMYLCASSLIGFEGNGEQFFGPGTRLTVL.

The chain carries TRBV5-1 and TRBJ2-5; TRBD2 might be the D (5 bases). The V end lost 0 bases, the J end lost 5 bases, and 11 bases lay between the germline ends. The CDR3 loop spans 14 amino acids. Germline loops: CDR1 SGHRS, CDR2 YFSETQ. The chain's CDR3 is CASSLGGIGETQYF. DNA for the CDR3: TGCGCCAGCAGCTTGGGAGGGATCGGGGAGACCCAGTACTTC.

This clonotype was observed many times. This chain's CDR3 is CASSLNPRVTTGELFF. The CDR3 DNA reads TGTGCCAGCAGTTTAAATCCACGGGTGACCACCGGGGAGCTGTTTTTT. This chain uses TRBV27 with TRBJ2-2, with no clear D. V was pared by 2 bases and J by 4 bases, with 14 bases between. Germline CDR1 and CDR2: MNHEY and SMNVEV (reference sequence). The length of the CDR3 is 16 residues.

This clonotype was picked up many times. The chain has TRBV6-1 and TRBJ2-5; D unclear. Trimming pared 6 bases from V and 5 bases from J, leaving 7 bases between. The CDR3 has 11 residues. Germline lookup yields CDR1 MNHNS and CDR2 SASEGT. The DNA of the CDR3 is TGTGCCAGCAGCGTTGCGGAGACCCAGTACTTC. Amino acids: CASSVAETQYF.